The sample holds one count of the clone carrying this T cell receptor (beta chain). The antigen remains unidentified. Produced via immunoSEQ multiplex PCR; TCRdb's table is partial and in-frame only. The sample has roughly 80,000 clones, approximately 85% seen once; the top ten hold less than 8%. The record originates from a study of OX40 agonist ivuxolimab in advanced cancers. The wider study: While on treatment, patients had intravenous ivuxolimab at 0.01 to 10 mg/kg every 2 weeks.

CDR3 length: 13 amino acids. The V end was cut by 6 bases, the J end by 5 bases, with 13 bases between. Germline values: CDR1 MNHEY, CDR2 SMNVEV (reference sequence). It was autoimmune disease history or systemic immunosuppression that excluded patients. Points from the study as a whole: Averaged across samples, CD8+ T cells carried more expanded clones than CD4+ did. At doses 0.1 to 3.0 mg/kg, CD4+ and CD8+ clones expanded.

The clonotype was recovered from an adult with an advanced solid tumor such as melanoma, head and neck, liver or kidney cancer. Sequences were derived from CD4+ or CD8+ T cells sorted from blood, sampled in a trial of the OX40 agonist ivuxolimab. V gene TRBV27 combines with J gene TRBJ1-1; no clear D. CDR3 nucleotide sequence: TGTGCCAGCAGGGACTTTGGTGGGACTGAAGCTTTCTTT. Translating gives CASRDFGGTEAFF.